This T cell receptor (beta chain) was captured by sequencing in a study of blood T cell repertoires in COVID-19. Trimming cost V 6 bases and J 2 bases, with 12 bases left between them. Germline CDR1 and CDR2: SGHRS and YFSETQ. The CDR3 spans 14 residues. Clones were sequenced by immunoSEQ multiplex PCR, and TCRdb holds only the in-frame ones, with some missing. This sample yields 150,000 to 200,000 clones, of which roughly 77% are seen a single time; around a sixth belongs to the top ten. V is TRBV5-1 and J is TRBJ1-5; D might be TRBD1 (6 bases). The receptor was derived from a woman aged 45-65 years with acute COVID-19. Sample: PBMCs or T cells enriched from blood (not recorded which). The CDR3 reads CASTEGGGNQPQHF. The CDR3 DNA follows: TGCGCCAGCACCGAAGGGGGGGGCAATCAGCCCCAGCATTTT.